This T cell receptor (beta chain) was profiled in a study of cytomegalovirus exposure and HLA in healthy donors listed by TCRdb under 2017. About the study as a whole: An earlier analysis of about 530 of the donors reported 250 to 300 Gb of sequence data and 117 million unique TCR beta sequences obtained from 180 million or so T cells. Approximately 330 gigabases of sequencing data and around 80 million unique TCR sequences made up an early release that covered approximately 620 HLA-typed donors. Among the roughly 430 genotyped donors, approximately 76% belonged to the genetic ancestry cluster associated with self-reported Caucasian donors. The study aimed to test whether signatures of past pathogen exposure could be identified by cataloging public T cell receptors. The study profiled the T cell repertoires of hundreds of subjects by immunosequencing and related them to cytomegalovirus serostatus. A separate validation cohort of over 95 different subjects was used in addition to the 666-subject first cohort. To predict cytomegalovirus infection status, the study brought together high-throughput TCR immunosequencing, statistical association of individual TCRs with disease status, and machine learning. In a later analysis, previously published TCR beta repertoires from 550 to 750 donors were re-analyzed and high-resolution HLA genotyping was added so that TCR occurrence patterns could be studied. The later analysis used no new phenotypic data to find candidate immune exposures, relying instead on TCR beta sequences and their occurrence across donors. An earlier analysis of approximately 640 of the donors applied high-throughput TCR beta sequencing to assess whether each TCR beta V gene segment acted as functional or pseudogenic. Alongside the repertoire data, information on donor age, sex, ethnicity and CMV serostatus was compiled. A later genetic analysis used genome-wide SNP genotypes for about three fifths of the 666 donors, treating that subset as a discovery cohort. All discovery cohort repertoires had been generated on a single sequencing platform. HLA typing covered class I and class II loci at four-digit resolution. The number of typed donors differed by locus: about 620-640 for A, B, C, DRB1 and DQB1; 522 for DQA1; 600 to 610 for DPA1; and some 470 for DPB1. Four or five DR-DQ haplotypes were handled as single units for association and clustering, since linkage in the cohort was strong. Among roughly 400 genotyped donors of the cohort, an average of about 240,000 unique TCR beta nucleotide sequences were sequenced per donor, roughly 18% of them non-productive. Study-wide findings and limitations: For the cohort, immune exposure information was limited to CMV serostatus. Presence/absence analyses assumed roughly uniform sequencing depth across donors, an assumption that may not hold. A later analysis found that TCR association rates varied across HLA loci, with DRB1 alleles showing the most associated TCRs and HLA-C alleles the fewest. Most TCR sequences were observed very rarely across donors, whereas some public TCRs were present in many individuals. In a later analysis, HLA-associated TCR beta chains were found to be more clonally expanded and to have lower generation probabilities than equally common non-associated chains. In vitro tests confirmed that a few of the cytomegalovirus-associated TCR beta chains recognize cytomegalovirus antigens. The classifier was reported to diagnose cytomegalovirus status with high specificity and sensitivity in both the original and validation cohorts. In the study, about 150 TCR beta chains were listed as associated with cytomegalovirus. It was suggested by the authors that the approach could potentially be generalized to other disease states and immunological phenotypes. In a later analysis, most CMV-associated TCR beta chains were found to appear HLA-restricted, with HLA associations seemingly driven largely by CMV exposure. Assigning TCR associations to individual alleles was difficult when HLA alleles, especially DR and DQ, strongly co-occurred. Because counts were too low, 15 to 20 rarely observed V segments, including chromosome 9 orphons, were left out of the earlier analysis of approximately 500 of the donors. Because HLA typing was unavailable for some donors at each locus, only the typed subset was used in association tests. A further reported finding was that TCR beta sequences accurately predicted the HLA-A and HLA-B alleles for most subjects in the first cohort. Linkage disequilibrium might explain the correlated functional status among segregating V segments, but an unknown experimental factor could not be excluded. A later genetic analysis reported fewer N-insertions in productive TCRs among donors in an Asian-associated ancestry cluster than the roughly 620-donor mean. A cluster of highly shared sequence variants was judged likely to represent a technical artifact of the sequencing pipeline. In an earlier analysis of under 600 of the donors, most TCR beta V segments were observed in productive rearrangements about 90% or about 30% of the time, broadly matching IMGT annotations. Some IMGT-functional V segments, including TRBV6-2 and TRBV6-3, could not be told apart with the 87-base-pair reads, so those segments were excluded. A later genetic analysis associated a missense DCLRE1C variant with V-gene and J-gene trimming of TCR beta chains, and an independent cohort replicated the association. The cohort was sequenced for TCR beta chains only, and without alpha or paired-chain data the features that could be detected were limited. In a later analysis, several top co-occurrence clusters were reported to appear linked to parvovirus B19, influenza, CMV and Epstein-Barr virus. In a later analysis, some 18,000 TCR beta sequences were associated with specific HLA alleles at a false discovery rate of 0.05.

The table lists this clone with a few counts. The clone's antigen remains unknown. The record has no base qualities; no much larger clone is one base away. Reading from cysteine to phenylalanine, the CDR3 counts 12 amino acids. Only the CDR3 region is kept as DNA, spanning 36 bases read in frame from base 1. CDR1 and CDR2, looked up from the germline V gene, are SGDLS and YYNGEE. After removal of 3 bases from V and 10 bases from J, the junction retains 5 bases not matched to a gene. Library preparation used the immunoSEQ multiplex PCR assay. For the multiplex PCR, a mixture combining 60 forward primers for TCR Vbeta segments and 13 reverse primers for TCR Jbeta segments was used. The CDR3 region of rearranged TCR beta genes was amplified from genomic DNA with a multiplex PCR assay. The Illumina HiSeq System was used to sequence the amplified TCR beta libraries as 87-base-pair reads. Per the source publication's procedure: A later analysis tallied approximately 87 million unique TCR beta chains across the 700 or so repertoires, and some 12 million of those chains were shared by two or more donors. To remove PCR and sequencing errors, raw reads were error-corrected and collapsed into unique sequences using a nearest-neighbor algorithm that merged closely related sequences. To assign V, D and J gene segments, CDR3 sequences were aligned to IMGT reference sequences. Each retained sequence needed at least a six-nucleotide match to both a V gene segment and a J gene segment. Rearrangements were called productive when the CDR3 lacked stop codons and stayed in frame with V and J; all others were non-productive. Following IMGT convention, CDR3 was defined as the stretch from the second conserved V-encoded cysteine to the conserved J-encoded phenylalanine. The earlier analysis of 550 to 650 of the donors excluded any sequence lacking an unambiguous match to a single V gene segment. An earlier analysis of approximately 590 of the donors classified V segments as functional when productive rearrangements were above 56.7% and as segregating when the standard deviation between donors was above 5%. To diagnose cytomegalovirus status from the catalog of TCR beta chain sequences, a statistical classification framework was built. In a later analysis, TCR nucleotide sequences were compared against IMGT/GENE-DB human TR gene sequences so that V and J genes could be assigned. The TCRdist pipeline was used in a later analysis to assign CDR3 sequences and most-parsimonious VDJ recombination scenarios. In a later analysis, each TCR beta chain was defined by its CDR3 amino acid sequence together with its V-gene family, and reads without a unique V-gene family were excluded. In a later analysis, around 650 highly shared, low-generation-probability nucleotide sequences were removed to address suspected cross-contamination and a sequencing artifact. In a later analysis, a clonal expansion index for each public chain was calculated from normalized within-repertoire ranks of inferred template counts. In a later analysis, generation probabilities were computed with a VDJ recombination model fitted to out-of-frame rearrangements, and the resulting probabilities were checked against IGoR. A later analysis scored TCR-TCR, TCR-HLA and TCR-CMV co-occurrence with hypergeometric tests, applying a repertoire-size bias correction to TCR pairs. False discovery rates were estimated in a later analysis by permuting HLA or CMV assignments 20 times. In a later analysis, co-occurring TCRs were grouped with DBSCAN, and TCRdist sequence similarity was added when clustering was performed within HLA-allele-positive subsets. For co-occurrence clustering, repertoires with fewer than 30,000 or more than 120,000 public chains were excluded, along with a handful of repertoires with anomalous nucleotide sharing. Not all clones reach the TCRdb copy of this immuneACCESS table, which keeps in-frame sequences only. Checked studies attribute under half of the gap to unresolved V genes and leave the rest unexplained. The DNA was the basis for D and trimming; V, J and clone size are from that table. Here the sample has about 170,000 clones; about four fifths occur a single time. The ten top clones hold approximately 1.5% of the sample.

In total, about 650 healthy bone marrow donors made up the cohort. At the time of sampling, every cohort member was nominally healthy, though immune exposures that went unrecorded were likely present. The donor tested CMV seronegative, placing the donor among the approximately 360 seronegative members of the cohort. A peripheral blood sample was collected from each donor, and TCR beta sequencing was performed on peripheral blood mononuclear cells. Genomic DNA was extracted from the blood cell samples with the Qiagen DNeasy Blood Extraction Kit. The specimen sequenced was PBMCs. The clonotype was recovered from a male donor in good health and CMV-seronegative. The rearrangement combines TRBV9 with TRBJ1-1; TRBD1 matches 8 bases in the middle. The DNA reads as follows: TGTGCCAGCAGCGCTACCGGGACAGGAGCTTTCTTT. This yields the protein CASSATGTGAFF.